This TCR beta chain was observed in a study of CD8+ T cells in alopecia areata. Study-wide findings and caveats: Throughout tofacitinib, many expanded lesional clones continued to persist in scalp and blood. In lesional scalp, particularly from alopecia totalis/universalis, clonality was higher than in normal scalp. Tofacitinib produced a significant decrease in scalp clonality and in expanded CD8+ clones among the top 100.

From germline, CDR1 is LNHNV and CDR2 YYDKDF (reference sequence). The CDR3 is made up of 17 amino acids. The V gene lost 5 bases and the J gene lost 1 base, with 19 bases spanning the gap. Treatment noted: oral pan-JAK inhibitor, 5-10 mg twice daily. The study team obtained lesional scalp punch biopsies and peripheral blood from alopecia areata patients. Extracted RNA was reverse transcribed into cDNA, the sequencing template. Method: immunoSEQ multiplex PCR; TCRdb's copy keeps in-frame clones and lacks some. The sample holds about 150,000 clones, about 71% seen once. Worth noting for this clone: Its antigen remains unidentified.

Sequencing was performed on CD4+ T cells sorted from blood, taken at week 4, from a patient treated with tofacitinib. V gene TRBV15 combines with J gene TRBJ2-3; the D is unclear. The TCR was taken from a human donor with alopecia areata. The CDR3 sequence: CATSFYGRWGGTDTQYF. The CDR3 DNA reads as TGTGCCACCAGCTTCTACGGACGGTGGGGTGGCACAGATACGCAGTATTTT.